This record concerns one TCR beta chain sequence. These data come from a study of blood T cell repertoires in COVID-19. Background on the study: Sources were T cells, B-cell-depleted T cells, or PBMCs; the material itself was cDNA or gDNA.

Germline V gene sequence: CDR1 MNHEY, CDR2 SVGAGI. The CDR3 is 16 residues long. The V gene lost 1 base and the J gene lost 6 bases, with 18 bases spanning the gap. In Seattle, patients joined the study during active infection and were tracked longitudinally. Authors' data handling: The authors estimated nucleated cell counts from reference gene primer amplification. Repertoires were generated with immunoSEQ multiplex PCR, while TCRdb's copy carries only in-frame clones and drops some. V and J calls and clone size are those listed in that table; D and trimming were worked out from the DNA. Of more than 300,000 clones in the sample, 89% are singletons; the top ten hold approximately 1.8%.

The sequencing input was peripheral blood. The TCR sequence derives from a young woman with COVID-19, enrolled during active disease. The chain is built from TRBV6-5 and TRBJ1-2, with no clear D. DNA for the CDR3: TGTGCCAGCAGTTACTTTCGGGTGTCCCCTATAAATGGCTACACCTTC. The encoded protein is CASSYFRVSPINGYTF.